This T cell receptor (beta chain) was observed in a study of cytomegalovirus exposure and HLA in healthy donors. Whole-study results and caveats: The study put 160 or so TCR beta chains on its list as cytomegalovirus-associated. The study had only CMV serostatus as immune exposure information. The classifier reportedly diagnosed cytomegalovirus status with high specificity and sensitivity.

Germline V CDR1 and CDR2: MNHEY, SMNVEV (reference sequence). This CDR3 region has 13 residues. Trimming stripped 6 bases from V and 1 base from J, with 6 bases between. The study ran its PCR with 60 Vbeta and 13 Jbeta primers. TCRdb's table, derived via immunoSEQ multiplex PCR, lists solely in-frame clones and lacks some. The sample has roughly 93,000 clones, 75% to 85% seen once. For this clone: The antigen is unknown.

The source is a man in his late teens or twenties in good health and CMV-seropositive. Sequenced input: PBMCs. The chain is built from TRBV27 and TRBJ1-4, with D uncertain. The CDR3 nucleotides are TGTGCCAGCAGGCGAGAAACTAATGAAAAACTGTTTTTT. This codes for CASRRETNEKLFF.